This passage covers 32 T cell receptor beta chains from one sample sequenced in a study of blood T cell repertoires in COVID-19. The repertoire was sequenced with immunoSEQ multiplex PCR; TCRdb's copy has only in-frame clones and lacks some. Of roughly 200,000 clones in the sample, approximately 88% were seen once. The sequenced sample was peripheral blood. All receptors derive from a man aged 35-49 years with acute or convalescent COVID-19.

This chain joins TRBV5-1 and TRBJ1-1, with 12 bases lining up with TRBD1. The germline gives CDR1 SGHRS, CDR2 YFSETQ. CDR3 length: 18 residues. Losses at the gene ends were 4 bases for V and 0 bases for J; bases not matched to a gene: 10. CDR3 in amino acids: CASSVTGTGGFLNTEAFF. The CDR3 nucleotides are TGCGCCAGCAGCGTAACCGGGACAGGGGGCTTCCTGAACACTGAAGCTTTCTTT.

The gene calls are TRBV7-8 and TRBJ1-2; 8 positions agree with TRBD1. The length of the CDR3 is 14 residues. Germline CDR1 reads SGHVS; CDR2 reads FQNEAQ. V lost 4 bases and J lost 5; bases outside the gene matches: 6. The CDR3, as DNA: TGTGCCAGCAGCTGGCGGGACAGGCAATATGGCTACACCTTC. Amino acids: CASSWRDRQYGYTF.

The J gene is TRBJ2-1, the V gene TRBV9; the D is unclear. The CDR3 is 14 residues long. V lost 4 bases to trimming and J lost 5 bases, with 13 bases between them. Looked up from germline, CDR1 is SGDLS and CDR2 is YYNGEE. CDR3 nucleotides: TGTGCCAGCAGCCCGACGACTGGCCACAATGAGCAGTTCTTC. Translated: CASSPTTGHNEQFF.

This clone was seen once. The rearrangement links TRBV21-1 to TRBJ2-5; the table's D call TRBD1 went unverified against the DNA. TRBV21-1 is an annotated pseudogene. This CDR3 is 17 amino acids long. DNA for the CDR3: TGTGCCAGCAGCCTAAAGGCAAAGGGGAACCGACAAGAGACCCAGTACTTC. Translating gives CASSLKAKGNRQETQYF.

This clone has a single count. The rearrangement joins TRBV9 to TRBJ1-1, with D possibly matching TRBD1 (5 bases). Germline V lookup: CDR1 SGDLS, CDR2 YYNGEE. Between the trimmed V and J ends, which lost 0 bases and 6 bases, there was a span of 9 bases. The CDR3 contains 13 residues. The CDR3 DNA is TGTGCCAGCAGCGTAGGATCGGGGGCTGAAGCTTTCTTT. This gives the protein CASSVGSGAEAFF.

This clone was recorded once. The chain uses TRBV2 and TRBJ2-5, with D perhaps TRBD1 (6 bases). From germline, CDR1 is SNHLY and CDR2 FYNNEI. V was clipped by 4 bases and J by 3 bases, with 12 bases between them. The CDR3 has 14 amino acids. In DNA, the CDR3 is TGTGCCAGCAGTGGGGACACGGTCGAAGAGACCCAGTACTTC. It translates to CASSGDTVEETQYF.

CDR3 DNA sequence: TGTGCCAGCCTACCCAGAGGGGGCTCGAAGTACACTGAAGCTTTCTTT. This sequence encodes CASLPRGGSKYTEAFF. The rearrangement links TRBV25-1 to TRBJ1-1; the match to TRBD1 covers 7 bases. This CDR3 is built from 16 residues. CDR1 and CDR2 (germline): MGHDK, SYGVNS. Trimming removed 8 bases from V and 3 bases from J; junction bases left unmatched: 15.

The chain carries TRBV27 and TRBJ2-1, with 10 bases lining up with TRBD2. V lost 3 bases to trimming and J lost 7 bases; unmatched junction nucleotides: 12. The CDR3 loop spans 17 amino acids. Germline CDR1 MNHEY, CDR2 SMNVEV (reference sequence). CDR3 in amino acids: CASSLGGLAVTGNEQFF. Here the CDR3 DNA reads TGTGCCAGCAGTTTGGGAGGACTAGCGGTGACCGGAAATGAGCAGTTCTTC.

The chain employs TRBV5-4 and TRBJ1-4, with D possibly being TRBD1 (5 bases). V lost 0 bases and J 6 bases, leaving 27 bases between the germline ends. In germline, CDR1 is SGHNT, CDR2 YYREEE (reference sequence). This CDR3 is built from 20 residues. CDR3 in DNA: TGTGCCAGCAGCTTGGGGCCCGATCGGGGGTTACTCGTTACCGATGAAAAACTGTTTTTT. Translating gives CASSLGPDRGLLVTDEKLFF.

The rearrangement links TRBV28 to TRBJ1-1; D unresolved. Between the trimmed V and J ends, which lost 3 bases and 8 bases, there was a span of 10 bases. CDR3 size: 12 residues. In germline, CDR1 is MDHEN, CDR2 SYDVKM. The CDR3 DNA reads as TGTGCCAGCAGTTTTGGACTCCAAGAAGCTTTCTTT. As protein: CASSFGLQEAFF. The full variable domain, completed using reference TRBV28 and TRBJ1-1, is DVKVTQSSRYLVKRTGEKVFLECVQDMDHENMFWYRQDPGLGLRLIYFSYDVKMKEKGDIPEGYSVSREKKERFSLILESASTNQTSMYLCASSFGLQEAFFGQGTRLTVV.

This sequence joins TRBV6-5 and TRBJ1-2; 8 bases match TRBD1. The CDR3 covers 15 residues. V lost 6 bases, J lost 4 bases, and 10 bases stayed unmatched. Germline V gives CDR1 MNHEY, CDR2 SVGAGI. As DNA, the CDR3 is TGTGCCAGCAGCCCGACAGGGGTCGTGGTCTATGGCTACACCTTC. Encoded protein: CASSPTGVVVYGYTF.

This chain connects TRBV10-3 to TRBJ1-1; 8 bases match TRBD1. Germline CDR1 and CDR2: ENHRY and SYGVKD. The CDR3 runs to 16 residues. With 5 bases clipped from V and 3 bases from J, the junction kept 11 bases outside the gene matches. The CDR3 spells CAISKNGQGIDTEAFF. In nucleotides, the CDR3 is TGTGCCATCAGTAAGAACGGACAGGGAATAGACACTGAAGCTTTCTTT.

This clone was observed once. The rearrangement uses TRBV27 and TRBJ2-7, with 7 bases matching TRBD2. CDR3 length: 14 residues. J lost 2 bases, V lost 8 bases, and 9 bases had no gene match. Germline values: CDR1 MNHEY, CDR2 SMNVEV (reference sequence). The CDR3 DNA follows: TGTGCCAGCGCTATTAGCGGGCCTACCTACGAGCAGTACTTC. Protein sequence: CASAISGPTYEQYF.

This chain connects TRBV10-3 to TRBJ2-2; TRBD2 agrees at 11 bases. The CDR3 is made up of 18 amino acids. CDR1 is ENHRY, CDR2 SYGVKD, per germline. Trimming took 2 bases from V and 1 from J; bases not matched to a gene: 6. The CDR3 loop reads CAISEGVAGGQNTGELFF. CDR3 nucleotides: TGTGCCATCAGTGAGGGGGTAGCGGGGGGGCAGAACACCGGGGAGCTGTTTTTT.

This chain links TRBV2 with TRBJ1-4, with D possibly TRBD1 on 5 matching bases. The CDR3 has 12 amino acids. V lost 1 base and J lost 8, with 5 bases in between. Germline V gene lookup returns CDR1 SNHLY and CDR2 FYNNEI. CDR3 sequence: CASSEEGEKLFF. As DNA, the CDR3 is TGTGCCAGCAGTGAAGAGGGGGAAAAACTGTTTTTT.

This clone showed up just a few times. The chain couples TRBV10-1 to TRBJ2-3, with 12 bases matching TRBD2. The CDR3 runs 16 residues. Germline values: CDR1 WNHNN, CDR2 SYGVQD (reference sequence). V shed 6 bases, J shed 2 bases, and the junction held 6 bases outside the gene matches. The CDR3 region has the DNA TGCGCCAGCAGCAAGACTAGCGGGGGCCTCACAGATACGCAGTATTTT. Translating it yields CASSKTSGGLTDTQYF.

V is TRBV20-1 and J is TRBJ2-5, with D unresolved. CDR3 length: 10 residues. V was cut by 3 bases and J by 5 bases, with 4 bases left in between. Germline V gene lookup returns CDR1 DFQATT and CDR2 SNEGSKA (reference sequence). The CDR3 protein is CSARAETQYF. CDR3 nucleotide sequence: TGCAGTGCTAGGGCTGAGACCCAGTACTTC.

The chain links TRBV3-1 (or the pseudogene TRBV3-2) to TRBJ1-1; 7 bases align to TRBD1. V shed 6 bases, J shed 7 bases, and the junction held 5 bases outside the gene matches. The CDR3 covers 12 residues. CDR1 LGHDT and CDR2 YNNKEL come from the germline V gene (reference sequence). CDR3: CASRLGQDEAFF. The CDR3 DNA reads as TGTGCCAGCAGACTAGGACAGGATGAAGCTTTCTTT.

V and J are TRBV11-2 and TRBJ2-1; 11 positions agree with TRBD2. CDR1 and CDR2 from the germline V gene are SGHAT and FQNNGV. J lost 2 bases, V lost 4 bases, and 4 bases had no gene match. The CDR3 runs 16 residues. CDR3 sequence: CASSSLSGGAYNEQFF. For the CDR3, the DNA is TGTGCCAGCAGCTCTCTTAGCGGGGGGGCCTACAATGAGCAGTTCTTC.

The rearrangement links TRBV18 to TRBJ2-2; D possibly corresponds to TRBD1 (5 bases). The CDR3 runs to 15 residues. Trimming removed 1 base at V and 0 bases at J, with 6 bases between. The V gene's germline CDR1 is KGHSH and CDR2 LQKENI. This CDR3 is CASSPRGANTGELFF. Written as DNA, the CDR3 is TGTGCCAGCTCACCACGGGGCGCGAACACCGGGGAGCTGTTTTTT.

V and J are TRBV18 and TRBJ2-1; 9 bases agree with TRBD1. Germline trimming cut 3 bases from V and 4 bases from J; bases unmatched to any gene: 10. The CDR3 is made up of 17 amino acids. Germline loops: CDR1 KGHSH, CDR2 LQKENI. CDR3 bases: TGTGCCAGCTCACCGCAGAACACAGGGGGCGCGTACAATGAGCAGTTCTTC. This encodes CASSPQNTGGAYNEQFF.

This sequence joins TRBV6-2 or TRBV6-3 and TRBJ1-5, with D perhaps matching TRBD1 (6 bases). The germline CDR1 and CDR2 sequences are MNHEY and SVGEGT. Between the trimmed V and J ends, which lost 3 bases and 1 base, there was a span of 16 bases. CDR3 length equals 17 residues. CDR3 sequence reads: CASSYGERTASNQPQHF. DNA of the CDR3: TGTGCCAGCAGTTATGGGGAACGGACAGCCAGCAATCAGCCCCAGCATTTT.

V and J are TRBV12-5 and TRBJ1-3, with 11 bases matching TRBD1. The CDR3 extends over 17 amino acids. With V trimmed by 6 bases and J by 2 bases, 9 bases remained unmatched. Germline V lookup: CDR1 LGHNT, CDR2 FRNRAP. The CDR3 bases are TGTGCTAGTGGAACCCCGGGACAGGGGGAACCTGGAAACACCATATATTTT. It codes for CASGTPGQGEPGNTIYF.

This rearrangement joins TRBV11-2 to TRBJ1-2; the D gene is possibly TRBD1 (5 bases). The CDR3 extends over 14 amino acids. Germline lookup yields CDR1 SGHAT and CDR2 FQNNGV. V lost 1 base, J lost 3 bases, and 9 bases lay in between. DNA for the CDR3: TGTGCCAGCAGCTTAGTCCCAGGGCACTATGGCTACACCTTC. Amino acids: CASSLVPGHYGYTF.

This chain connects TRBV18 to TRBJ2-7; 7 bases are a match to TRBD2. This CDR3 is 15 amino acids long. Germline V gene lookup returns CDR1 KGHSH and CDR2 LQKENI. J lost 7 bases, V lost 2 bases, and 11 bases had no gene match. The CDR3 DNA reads TGTGCCAGCTCACCAGTGGAAGCGGGGACGGGGGAGCAGTACTTC. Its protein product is CASSPVEAGTGEQYF.

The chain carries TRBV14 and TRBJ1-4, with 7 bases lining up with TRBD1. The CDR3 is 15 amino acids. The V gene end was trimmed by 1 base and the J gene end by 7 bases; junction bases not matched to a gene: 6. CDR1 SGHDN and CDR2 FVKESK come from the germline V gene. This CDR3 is CASSQGTGQIEKLFF. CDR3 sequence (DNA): TGTGCCAGCAGCCAAGGAACGGGACAGATTGAAAAACTGTTTTTT.

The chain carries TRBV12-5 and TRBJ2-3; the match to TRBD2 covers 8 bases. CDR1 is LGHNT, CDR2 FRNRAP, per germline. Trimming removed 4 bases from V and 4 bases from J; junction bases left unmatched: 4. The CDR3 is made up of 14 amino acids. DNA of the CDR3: TGTGCTAGTGGTTGGGGACTAGACCCAGATACGCAGTATTTT. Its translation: CASGWGLDPDTQYF.

This CDR3 reads CASSLGQGREKLFF. In DNA, the CDR3 is TGTGCCAGCAGCCTAGGACAGGGGCGCGAAAAACTGTTTTTT. The V and J genes are TRBV5-8 and TRBJ1-4, with 9 bases fitting TRBD1. This CDR3 spans 14 amino acids. Germline V gives CDR1 SGHTS, CDR2 YDEGEE. The junction had 6 bases not matched to a gene; V was cut back by 4 bases and J by 8 bases. Full variable domain (outside the CDR3, taken from reference TRBV5-8 and TRBJ1-4): EAGVTQSPTHLIKTRGQQATLRCSPISGHTSVYWYQQALGLGLQFLLWYDEGEERNRGNFPPRFSGRQFPNYSSELNVNALELEDSALYLCASSLGQGREKLFFGSGTQLSVL.

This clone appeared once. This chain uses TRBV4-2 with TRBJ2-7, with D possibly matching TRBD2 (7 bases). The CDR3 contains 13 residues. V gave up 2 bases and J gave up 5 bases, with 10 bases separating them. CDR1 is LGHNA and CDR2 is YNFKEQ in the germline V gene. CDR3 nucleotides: TGTGCCAGCAGCCAAATAGGGGGGGACGAGCAGTACTTC. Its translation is CASSQIGGDEQYF.

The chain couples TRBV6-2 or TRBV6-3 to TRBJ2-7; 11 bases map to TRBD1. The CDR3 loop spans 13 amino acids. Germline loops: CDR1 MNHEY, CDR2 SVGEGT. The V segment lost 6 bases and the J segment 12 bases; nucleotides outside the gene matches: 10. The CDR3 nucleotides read TGTGCCAGCAGCCCACTCCCAGGACAGGGGGCGTACTTC. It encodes CASSPLPGQGAYF.

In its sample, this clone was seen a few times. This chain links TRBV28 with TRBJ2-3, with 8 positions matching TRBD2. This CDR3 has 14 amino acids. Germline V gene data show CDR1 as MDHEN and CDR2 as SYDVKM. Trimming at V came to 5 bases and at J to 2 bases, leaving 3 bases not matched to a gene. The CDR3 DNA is TGTGCCAGCAGTCCGGGGGGGACCACAGATACGCAGTATTTT. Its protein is CASSPGGTTDTQYF.

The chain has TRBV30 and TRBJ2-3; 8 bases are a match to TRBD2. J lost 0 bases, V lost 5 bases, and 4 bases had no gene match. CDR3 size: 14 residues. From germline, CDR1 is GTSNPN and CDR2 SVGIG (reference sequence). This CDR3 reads CAWGVAGSTDTQYF. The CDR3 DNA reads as TGTGCCTGGGGGGTAGCGGGGAGCACAGATACGCAGTATTTT.